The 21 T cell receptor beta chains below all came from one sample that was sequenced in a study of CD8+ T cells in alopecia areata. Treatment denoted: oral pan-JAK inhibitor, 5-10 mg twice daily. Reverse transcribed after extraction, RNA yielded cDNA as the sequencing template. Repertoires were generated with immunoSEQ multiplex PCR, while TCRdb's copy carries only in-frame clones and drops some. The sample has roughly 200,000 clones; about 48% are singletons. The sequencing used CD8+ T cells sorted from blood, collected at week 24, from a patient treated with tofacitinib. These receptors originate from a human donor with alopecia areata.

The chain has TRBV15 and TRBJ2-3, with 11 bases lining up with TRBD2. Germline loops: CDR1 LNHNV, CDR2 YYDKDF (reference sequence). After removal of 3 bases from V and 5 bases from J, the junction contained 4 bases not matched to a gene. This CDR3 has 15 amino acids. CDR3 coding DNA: TGTGCCACCAGCAGTCTTACTAGCGGGGGAGATACGCAGTATTTT. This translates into CATSSLTSGGDTQYF.

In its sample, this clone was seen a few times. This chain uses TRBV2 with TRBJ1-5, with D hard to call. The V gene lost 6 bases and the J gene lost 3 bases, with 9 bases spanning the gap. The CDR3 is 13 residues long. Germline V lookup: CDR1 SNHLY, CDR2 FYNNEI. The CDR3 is CASRGRSNQPQHF. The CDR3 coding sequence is TGTGCCAGCAGAGGACGGTCCAATCAGCCCCAGCATTTT.

The CDR3 DNA reads TGTGCCAGCAGTGGAGGGGGCGTCTACGAGCAGTACTTC. Translated: CASSGGGVYEQYF. The chain links TRBV27 to TRBJ2-7; D possibly corresponds to TRBD1 (7 bases). V lost 5 bases and J 3 bases, leaving 11 bases between the germline ends. This CDR3 has 13 residues. The germline V gene has CDR1 MNHEY and CDR2 SMNVEV (reference sequence).

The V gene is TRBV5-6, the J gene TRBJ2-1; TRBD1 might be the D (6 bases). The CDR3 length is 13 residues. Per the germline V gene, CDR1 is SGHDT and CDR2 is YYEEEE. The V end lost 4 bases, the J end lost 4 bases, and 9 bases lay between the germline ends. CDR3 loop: CASSPGQYNEQFF. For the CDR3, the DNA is TGTGCCAGCAGCCCAGGACAGTACAATGAGCAGTTCTTC.

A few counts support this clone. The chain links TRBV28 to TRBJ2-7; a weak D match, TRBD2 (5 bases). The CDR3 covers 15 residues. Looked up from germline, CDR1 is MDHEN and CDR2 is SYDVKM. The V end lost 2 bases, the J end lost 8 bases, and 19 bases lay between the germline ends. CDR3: CASSLSLSRGEKQYF. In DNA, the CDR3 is TGTGCCAGCAGTTTAAGTCTGTCCCGGGGAGAGAAGCAGTACTTC.

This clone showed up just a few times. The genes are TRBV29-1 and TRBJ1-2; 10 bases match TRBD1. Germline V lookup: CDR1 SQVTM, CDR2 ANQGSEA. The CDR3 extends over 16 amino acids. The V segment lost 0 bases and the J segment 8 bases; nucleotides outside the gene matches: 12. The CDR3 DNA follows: TGCAGCGTTGAAGATCGGGACAGGGGAATCCGGTACGGCTACACCTTC. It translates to CSVEDRDRGIRYGYTF.

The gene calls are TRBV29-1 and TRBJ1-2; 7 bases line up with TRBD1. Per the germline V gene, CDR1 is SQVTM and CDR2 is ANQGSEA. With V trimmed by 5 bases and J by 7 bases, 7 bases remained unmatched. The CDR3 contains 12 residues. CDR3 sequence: CSVLQGLGGYTF. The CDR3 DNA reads TGCAGCGTTTTACAGGGGTTAGGTGGCTACACCTTC. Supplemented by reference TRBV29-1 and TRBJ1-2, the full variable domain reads SAVISQKPSRDICQRGTSLTIQCQVDSQVTMMFWYRQQPGQSLTLIATANQGSEATYESGFVIDKFPISRPNLTFSTLTVSNMSPEDSSIYLCSVLQGLGGYTFGSGTRLTVV.

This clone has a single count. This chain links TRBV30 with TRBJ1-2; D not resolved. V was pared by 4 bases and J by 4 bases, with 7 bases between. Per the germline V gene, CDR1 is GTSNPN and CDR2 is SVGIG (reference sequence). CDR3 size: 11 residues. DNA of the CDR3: TGTGCCTGGATTGGGCCCTATGGCTACACCTTC. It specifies CAWIGPYGYTF.

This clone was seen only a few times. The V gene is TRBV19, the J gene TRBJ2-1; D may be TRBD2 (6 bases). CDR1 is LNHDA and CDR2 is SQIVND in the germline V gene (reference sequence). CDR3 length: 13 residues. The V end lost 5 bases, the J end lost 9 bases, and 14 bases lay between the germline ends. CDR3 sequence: CASSVRLGGEQFF. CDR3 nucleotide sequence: TGTGCCAGTAGTGTCCGACTAGGAGGTGAGCAGTTCTTC.

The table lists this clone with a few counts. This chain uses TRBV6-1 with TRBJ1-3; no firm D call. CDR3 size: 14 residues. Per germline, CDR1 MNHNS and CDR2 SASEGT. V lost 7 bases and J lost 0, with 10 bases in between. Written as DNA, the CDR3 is TGTGCCAGCATGCTCCGGGTCTCTGGAAACACCATATATTTT. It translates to CASMLRVSGNTIYF.

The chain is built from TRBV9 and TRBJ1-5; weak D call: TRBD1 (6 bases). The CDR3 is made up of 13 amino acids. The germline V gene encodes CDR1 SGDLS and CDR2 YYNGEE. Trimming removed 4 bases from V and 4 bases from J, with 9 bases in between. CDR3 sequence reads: CASSLTGNQPQHF. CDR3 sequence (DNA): TGTGCCAGCAGCCTAACAGGGAATCAGCCCCAGCATTTT.

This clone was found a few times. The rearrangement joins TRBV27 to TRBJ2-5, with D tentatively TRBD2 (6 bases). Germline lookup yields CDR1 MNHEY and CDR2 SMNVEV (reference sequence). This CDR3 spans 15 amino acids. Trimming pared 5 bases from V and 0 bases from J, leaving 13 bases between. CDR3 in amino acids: CASSPLGGHQETQYF. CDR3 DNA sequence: TGTGCCAGCAGTCCCTTGGGGGGTCACCAAGAGACCCAGTACTTC.

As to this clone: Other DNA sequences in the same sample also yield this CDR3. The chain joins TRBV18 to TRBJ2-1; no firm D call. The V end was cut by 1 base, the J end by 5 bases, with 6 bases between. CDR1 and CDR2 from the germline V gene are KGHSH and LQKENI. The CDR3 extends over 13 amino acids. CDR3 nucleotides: TGTGCCAGCTCACCACGAAGAGACAATGAGCAGTTCTTC. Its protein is CASSPRRDNEQFF. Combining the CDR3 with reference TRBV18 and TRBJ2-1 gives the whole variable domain NAGVMQNPRHLVRRRGQEARLRCSPMKGHSHVYWYRQLPEEGLKFMVYLQKENIIDESGMPKERFSAEFPKEGPSILRIQQVVRGDSAAYFCASSPRRDNEQFFGPGTRLTVL.

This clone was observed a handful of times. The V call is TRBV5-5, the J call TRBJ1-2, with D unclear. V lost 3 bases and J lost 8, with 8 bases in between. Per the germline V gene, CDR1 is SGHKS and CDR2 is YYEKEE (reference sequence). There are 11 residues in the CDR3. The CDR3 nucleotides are TGTGCCAGCAGCTCCTCGTACGGCTACACCTTC. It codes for CASSSSYGYTF.

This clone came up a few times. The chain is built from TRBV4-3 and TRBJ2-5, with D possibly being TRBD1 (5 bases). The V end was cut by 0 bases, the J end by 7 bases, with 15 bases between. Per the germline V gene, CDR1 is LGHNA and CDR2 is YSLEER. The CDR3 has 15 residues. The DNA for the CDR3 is TGCGCCAGCAGCCAAGAGCGGCAGGGTGGTGGGACCCAGTACTTC. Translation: CASSQERQGGGTQYF.

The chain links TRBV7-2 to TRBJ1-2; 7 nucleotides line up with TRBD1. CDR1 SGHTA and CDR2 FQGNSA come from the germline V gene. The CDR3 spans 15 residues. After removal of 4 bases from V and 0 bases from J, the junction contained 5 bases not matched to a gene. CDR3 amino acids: CASSSRDSPNYGYTF. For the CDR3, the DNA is TGTGCCAGCAGCTCCCGGGACAGTCCTAACTATGGCTACACCTTC.

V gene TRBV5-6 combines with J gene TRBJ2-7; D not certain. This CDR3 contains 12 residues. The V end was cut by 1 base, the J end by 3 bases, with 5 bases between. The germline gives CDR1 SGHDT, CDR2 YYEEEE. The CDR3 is CASSLSDYEQYF. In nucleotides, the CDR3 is TGTGCCAGCAGCTTGTCAGACTACGAGCAGTACTTC.

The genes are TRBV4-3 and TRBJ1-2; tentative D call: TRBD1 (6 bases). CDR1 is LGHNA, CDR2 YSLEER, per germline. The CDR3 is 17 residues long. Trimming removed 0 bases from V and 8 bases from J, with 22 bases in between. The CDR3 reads CASSQERAGTPIEGYTF. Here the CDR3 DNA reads TGCGCCAGCAGCCAAGAACGCGCTGGGACACCTATCGAGGGCTACACCTTC.

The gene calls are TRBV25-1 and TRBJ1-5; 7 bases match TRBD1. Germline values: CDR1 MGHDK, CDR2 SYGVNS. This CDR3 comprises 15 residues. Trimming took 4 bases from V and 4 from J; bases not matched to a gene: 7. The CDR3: CASSVTGEGNQPQHF. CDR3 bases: TGTGCCAGCAGTGTAACAGGGGAAGGTAATCAGCCCCAGCATTTT.

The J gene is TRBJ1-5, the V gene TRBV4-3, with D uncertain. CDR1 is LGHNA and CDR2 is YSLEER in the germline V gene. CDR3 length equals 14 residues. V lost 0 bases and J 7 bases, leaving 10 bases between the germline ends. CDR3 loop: CASSQDRYEQPQHF. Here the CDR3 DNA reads TGCGCCAGCAGCCAAGATCGATACGAACAGCCCCAGCATTTT.

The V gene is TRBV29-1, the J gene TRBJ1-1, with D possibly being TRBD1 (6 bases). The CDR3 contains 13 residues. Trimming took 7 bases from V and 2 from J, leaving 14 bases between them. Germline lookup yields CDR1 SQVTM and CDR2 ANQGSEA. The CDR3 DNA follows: TGCAGCGGGGGAGGGGGAATTAACACTGAAGCTTTCTTT. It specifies CSGGGGINTEAFF.